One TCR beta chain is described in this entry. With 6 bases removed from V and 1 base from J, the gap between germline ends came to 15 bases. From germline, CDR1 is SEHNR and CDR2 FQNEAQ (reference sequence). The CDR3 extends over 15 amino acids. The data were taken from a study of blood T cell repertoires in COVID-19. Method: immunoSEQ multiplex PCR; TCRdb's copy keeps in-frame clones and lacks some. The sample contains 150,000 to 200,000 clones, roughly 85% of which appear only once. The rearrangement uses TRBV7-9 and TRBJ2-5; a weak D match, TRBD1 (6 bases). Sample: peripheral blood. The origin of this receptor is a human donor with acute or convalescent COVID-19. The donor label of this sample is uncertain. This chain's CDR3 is CASRLQGLSQETQYF. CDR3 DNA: TGTGCCAGCAGACTACAGGGTTTGAGCCAAGAGACCCAGTACTTC.